The T cell receptor beta chain described here comes from a study of blood T cell repertoires in COVID-19. Study in general: The United States, Italy and Spain were the sources of the acute and convalescent COVID-19 samples. Sources were T cells, B-cell-depleted T cells, or PBMCs; the material itself was cDNA or gDNA.

Study processing details: Using reference gene primer amplification, nucleated cell counts were estimated. Sequenced by immunoSEQ multiplex PCR; TCRdb stores in-frame clones only, minus some. The V and J calls and clone size come from that table; D and trimming were worked out from the DNA. The sample includes some 77,000 clones, 87% of them seen just once. The sequence derives from a man aged 30 to 45 with acute or convalescent COVID-19. Input material: peripheral blood.

The CDR3 coding sequence is TGTGCCAGCAGAGCTACAGGGGGCACAGAGACCCAGTACTTC. Translation gives CASRATGGTETQYF. The gene calls are TRBV27 and TRBJ2-5, with 9 bases that match TRBD1. CDR1 is MNHEY, CDR2 SMNVEV, per germline (reference sequence). This CDR3 region has 14 residues. Trimming took 6 bases from V and 4 from J; bases not matched to a gene: 6.